The rows below give T cell receptor beta chains drawn from one sample of a study of T-cell reconstitution after alpha-beta-depleted transplantation in children. Via MiXCR, TCRdb re-called the PCR reads, giving one row per CDR3 protein. The data hold over 200,000 distinct CDR3 sequences, with roughly a tenth observed a single time. Sample: PBMCs from the stem cell graft donor, taken from the stem cell graft. The receptors were gathered from a human donor who donated a stem cell graft to a child with acute lymphoblastic leukemia. Both conserved end residues are part of each CDR3. The D gene is left open where the match is weak. Some rows mark clone size as missing; the rest say once, few, many or name a class of expanded clone.

TRBD1,NA,TRBV6-1,TRBJ1-6,TGTGCCAGCAGTGCGACAGGGGGCGCGGATTCACCCCTCCACTTT,CASSATGGADSPLHF
TRBD1,NA,TRBV5-1,TRBJ2-7,TGCGCCAGCAGCTTCCGGGACAGCCTCTACGAGCAGTACTTC,CASSFRDSLYEQYF
NA,NA,TRBV18,TRBJ2-5,TGTGCCAGCTCACCAGATCAAGGGGGGTTGGACACCCAGTACTTC,CASSPDQGGLDTQYF
NA,few,TRBV5-1,TRBJ2-2,TGCGCCAGCATTGGGCAGGAGAACACCGGGGAGCTGTTTTTT,CASIGQENTGELFF
NA,NA,TRBV12-3/TRBV12-4,TRBJ2-2,TGTGCCAGCACTACTCAGGGAAGGGGAGGTGGCGGGGAGCTGTTTTTT,CASTTQGRGGGGELFF
TRBD1,many,TRBV4-2,TRBJ1-2,TGTGCCAGCAGCCAGCCGTCCGGGACAGGAGGCGGCTACACCTTC,CASSQPSGTGGGYTF
NA,many,TRBV10-3,TRBJ2-2,TGTGCCATCAGTGAGTCTGGACTGACGAACACCGGGGAGCTGTTTTTT,CAISESGLTNTGELFF
NA,many,TRBV10-3,TRBJ2-1,TGTGCCATCAGTGCGGGCAATGAGCAGTTCTTC,CAISAGNEQFF
NA,NA,TRBV29-1,TRBJ2-3,TGCAGCGTTGATATGGGGGGCCGCGCAGATACGCAGTATTTT,CSVDMGGRADTQYF
NA,few,TRBV7-6,TRBJ2-6,TGTGCCAGCAGCTTAGTGTTCTCTGGGGCCAACGTCCTGACTTTC,CASSLVFSGANVLTF
TRBD2,NA,TRBV20-1,TRBJ2-1,TGCAGTGCTAGTGATCCGAGAGAGCGGGGGGGCCAGCATGAGCAGTTCTTC,CSASDPRERGGQHEQFF
TRBD2,few,TRBV20-1,TRBJ2-1,TGCAGTGCTAGTTTAATGGCTAGCGGGGGGGCCGCGGTTCGGTCCTACAATGAGCAGTTCTTC,CSASLMASGGAAVRSYNEQFF
NA,NA,TRBV20-1,TRBJ1-2,TGCAGTGCTAGGTCGGGCAGGACGGTCTATTGCTACACCTTC,CSARSGRTVYCYTF
TRBD1,many,TRBV10-3,TRBJ2-1,TGTGCCATCAGTGACCTAGGACAGGGGTTGAATGAGCAGTTCTTC,CAISDLGQGLNEQFF
NA,few,TRBV7-8,TRBJ2-7,TGTGCCAGCAGCTTATTGGGGGTCCGCGAGCAGTACTTC,CASSLLGVREQYF
TRBD2,medium-sized,TRBV4-2,TRBJ2-5,TGTGCCAGCAGCCAAGTTTCTAGCGGGGGAGTACAAGAGACCCAGTACTTC,CASSQVSSGGVQETQYF
NA,NA,TRBV12-3/TRBV12-4,TRBJ2-3,TGTGCCAGCAGTTTAGCGGGGAAAGATATCGTAGGTACGCAGTATTTT,CASSLAGKDIVGTQYF
NA,NA,TRBV12-3/TRBV12-4,TRBJ1-4,TGTGCCAGCAGTTTTCGGGGGTCTAATGAAAAACTGTTTTTT,CASSFRGSNEKLFF
NA,many,TRBV12-3/TRBV12-4,TRBJ2-1,TGTGCCAGCAGTCCTACCCTGAACAATGAGCAGTTCTTC,CASSPTLNNEQFF
NA,few,TRBV14,TRBJ2-3,TGTGCCAGCAGCCAACCAGGACCTGCCACAGATACGCAGTATTTT,CASSQPGPATDTQYF
NA,NA,TRBV4-1,TRBJ1-5,TGCGCCAGCAGCCAAGGGGTAGGCGGGAATCAGCCCCAGCATTTT,CASSQGVGGNQPQHF
TRBD2,many,TRBV27,TRBJ2-5,TGTGCCAGCAGTTCGGGACTAGCGGGGAGAGAGACCCAGTACTTC,CASSSGLAGRETQYF
TRBD1,many,TRBV6-5,TRBJ2-1,TGTGCCAGCAGTCAGGGACAGGGGAACCGTGAGCAGTTCTTC,CASSQGQGNREQFF
NA,many,TRBV7-9,TRBJ1-2,TGTGCCAGCAGCCCAGAGGGACATGGATTTCTGTGGGGTGGCTACACCTTC,CASSPEGHGFLWGGYTF
NA,few,TRBV29-1,TRBJ2-3,TGCAGCGTTGAAGCCCCAGGGTTAATGAGCACAGATACGCAGTATTTT,CSVEAPGLMSTDTQYF
NA,NA,TRBV5-1,TRBJ2-6,TGCGCCAGCAGCTCCACGGGCGGATCTGGGGCCAACGTCCTGACTTTC,CASSSTGGSGANVLTF
NA,few,TRBV29-1,TRBJ2-5,TGCAGCTTAATACAAGAGACCCAGTACTTC,CSLIQETQYF
NA,many,TRBV20-1,TRBJ2-7,TGCAGTGCTGCCGCCCCAGGCCTCTACGAGCAGTACTTC,CSAAAPGLYEQYF
TRBD2,few,TRBV20-1,TRBJ2-7,TGCAGTGCCACGGGGGGGCTCGAGCAGTACTTC,CSATGGLEQYF
NA,NA,TRBV11-2,TRBJ2-7,TGTGCCAGCAGCTTGGTCCCAAACCGGGGATTTTTCTCCTACGAGCAGTACTTC,CASSLVPNRGFFSYEQYF
NA,NA,TRBV6-2/TRBV6-3,TRBJ1-1,TGTGCCAGCAGTTTGATAGAGGTCGTGAACACTGAAGCTTTCTTT,CASSLIEVVNTEAFF
TRBD1,few,TRBV7-9,TRBJ1-6,TGTGCCAGCAGCGACGACAGGGGCTATTCACCCCTCCACTTT,CASSDDRGYSPLHF
NA,few,TRBV28,TRBJ1-2,TGTGCCAGCAGTTTTTCAGGGGCGCAGTTTAACTATGGCTACACCTTC,CASSFSGAQFNYGYTF
NA,NA,TRBV12-3/TRBV12-4,TRBJ1-1,TGTGCCAGCAGTTTAGCGTTAAGACAGACGGCTTTCTTT,CASSLALRQTAFF
NA,many,TRBV20-1,TRBJ2-1,TGCAGTGCTAGAGTGTCTAGCTCCCACAATGAGCAGTTCTTC,CSARVSSSHNEQFF
NA,few,TRBV13,TRBJ2-2,TGTGCCAGCAGCTTAAAGGTTCAGGGTGGGACCGGGGAGCTGTTTTTT,CASSLKVQGGTGELFF
TRBD1,few,TRBV14,TRBJ1-6,TGTGCCAGCAGCCAAGATCGGACAGGGGCCCGAACCAGTAATTCACCCCTCCACTTT,CASSQDRTGARTSNSPLHF
NA,many,TRBV6-5,TRBJ1-6,TGTGCCAGCAGACCCAACCGGGGAGAGTATAATTCACCCCTCCACTTT,CASRPNRGEYNSPLHF
NA,NA,TRBV14,TRBJ1-1,TGTGCCAGCAGCCAAGGATATTTTGAGGGCAGGGTGGTCGCTGAAGCTTTCTTT,CASSQGYFEGRVVAEAFF
NA,NA,TRBV19,TRBJ2-6,TGTGCCAGTAGTATGTGGCAGATGGGGGCCAACGTCCTGACTTTC,CASSMWQMGANVLTF
NA,NA,TRBV27,TRBJ1-6,TGTGCCAGCAGTACCCAGACCGACAGCTCCTATAATTCACCCCTCCACTTT,CASSTQTDSSYNSPLHF
TRBD1,NA,TRBV15,TRBJ2-7,TGTGCCACCAGCAGAGACACAGGGGGCCCTGAGAGCTACGAGCAGTACTTC,CATSRDTGGPESYEQYF
NA,NA,TRBV29-1,TRBJ2-1,TGCAGCACCAAGGGAGAGGAGCAGTTCTTC,CSTKGEEQFF
NA,many,TRBV24-1,TRBJ2-1,TGTGCCACCGGTGGAAGCGAAGGTTTCAAGCAGTTCTTC,CATGGSEGFKQFF
TRBD1,many,TRBV27,TRBJ1-5,TGTGCCAGCAAGACAGGGTATCGGAATCAGCCCCAGCATTTT,CASKTGYRNQPQHF
NA,NA,TRBV29-1,TRBJ1-2,TGCAGCGCGAGCCAGGGATCGGCCAACTATGGCTACACCTTC,CSASQGSANYGYTF
NA,few,TRBV18,TRBJ2-1,TGTGCCAGCTCACGCGGTCCACCAGATGAGCAGTTCTTC,CASSRGPPDEQFF
NA,NA,TRBV6-2/TRBV6-3,TRBJ2-3,TGTGCCAGCAGTTACTTGGTTAGCACAGATACGCAGTATTTT,CASSYLVSTDTQYF
NA,few,TRBV7-2,TRBJ2-5,TGTGCCAGCAGCCTGACCAGGAAGACCCAGTACTTC,CASSLTRKTQYF
TRBD2,many,TRBV12-3/TRBV12-4,TRBJ2-7,TGTGCCAGCAGTTTCGGGGGGAGGACCTACGAGCAGTACTTC,CASSFGGRTYEQYF
NA,NA,TRBV27,TRBJ2-7,TGTGCCAGCAGTGCGGGACAGCCCGGGTCCTACGAGCAGTACTTC,CASSAGQPGSYEQYF
NA,many,TRBV5-1,TRBJ2-5,TGCGCCAGCAGCTTGGCAGCTGGCCAAGAGACCCAGTACTTC,CASSLAAGQETQYF
TRBD1,many,TRBV5-1,TRBJ2-2,TGCGCCAGCAGCCCCAGGGGGCATCTGGACACCGGGGAGCTGTTTTTT,CASSPRGHLDTGELFF